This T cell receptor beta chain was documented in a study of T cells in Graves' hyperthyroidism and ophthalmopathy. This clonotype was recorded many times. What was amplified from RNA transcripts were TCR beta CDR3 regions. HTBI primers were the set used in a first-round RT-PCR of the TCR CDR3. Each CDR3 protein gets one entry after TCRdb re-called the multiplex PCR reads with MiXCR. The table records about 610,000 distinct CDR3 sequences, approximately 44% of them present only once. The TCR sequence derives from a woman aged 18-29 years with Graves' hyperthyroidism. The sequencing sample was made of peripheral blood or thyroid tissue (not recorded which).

In DNA, the CDR3 is TGTGCCAGCAGTTTCGGACCAGGCGAGCAGTACTTC. This translates into CASSFGPGEQYF. The chain has TRBV27 and TRBJ2-7, with unresolved D. This CDR3 comprises 12 residues. V was clipped by 3 bases and J by 6 bases, with 9 bases between them. Germline V CDR1 and CDR2: MNHEY, SMNVEV (reference sequence).